These 11 T cell receptor beta chains share one sample of origin, sequenced in a study of blood T cell repertoires in COVID-19. Clones were sequenced by immunoSEQ multiplex PCR, and TCRdb holds only the in-frame ones, with some missing. Here the sample spans around 270,000 clones, 75% to 90% being singletons. Sequencing used peripheral blood. All receptors derive from a man aged 25 to 40 with acute or convalescent COVID-19.

This clone showed up just once. The V gene is TRBV5-1, the J gene TRBJ1-1; TRBD1 might be the D (5 bases). The CDR3 is 15 amino acids. V lost 1 base and J 4 bases, leaving 14 bases between the germline ends. Germline values: CDR1 SGHRS, CDR2 YFSETQ. CDR3 protein: CASSLSSQGFTEAFF. In nucleotides, the CDR3 is TGCGCCAGCAGCTTGTCTTCCCAGGGCTTCACTGAAGCTTTCTTT.

This rearrangement joins TRBV9 to TRBJ1-3, with 7 bases lining up with TRBD1. The V segment lost 4 bases and the J segment 6 bases; nucleotides outside the gene matches: 10. Germline-derived CDR1 and CDR2 are SGDLS and YYNGEE. The CDR3 covers 15 residues. CDR3 DNA: TGTGCCAGCAGCCGACGACAGGGCCGTGAAAACACCATATATTTT. Protein sequence: CASSRRQGRENTIYF.

This clone was seen a single time. The V and J genes are TRBV11-1 and TRBJ2-7, with 11 nucleotides matching TRBD2. The CDR3 has 15 residues. Germline V gene sequence: CDR1 SGHAT, CDR2 FQDESV (reference sequence). With 5 bases clipped from V and 4 bases from J, the junction kept 7 bases outside the gene matches. CDR3 sequence (DNA): TGTGCCAGCAGCCCCCGTATAGCGGGAGGGTACGAGCAGTACTTC. Protein sequence: CASSPRIAGGYEQYF.

This clone has just one count. This chain joins TRBV3-1 (or the pseudogene TRBV3-2) and TRBJ2-1, with 14 nucleotides matching TRBD2. CDR3 length equals 18 residues. V gave up 4 bases and J gave up 2 bases; unmatched junction bases: 7. Germline assignment: CDR1 LGHDT and CDR2 YNNKEL (reference sequence). The CDR3 sequence is CASSLWTSGRFTYNEQFF. In DNA form, the CDR3 reads TGTGCCAGCAGCCTCTGGACTAGCGGGAGGTTCACCTACAATGAGCAGTTCTTC.

V gene TRBV5-3 combines with J gene TRBJ2-2; TRBD1 aligns across 11 bases. TRBV5-3 is an ORF; its function is uncertain. The CDR3 runs to 21 residues. Trimming removed 2 bases from V and 0 bases from J; junction bases left unmatched: 15. The CDR3 reads CARSLREEDRGRPSNTGELFF. As DNA, the CDR3 is TGTGCCAGAAGCTTACGTGAAGAGGACAGGGGGCGACCATCGAACACCGGGGAGCTGTTTTTT.

The chain combines TRBV28 with TRBJ2-7; TRBD1 aligns across 10 bases. The J segment lost 5 bases and the V segment lost 3 bases, leaving 7 bases of the junction unmatched. The germline gives CDR1 MDHEN, CDR2 SYDVKM. The CDR3 totals 15 residues. The CDR3 DNA sequence: TGTGCCAGCAGTTTGCGACAGGGGGCGAGGAACGAGCAGTACTTC. It translates to CASSLRQGARNEQYF.

The chain's CDR3 is CASNRGQGSIQPQHF. The CDR3 bases are TGTGCCAGTAATAGGGGACAGGGGTCTATCCAGCCCCAGCATTTT. The V gene is TRBV19, the J gene TRBJ1-5, with 10 bases that match TRBD1. The V segment lost 7 bases and the J segment 7 bases; nucleotides outside the gene matches: 10. CDR1 LNHDA and CDR2 SQIVND come from the germline V gene (reference sequence). The CDR3 is 15 residues long.

The chain is built from TRBV11-1 and TRBJ2-7; 7 nucleotides line up with TRBD1. The CDR3 totals 14 residues. Germline loops: CDR1 SGHAT, CDR2 FQDESV (reference sequence). With 5 bases clipped from V and 5 bases from J, the junction kept 9 bases outside the gene matches. CDR3 nucleotide sequence: TGTGCCAGCAGCCCCCCGGGACAGTTCAACGAGCAGTACTTC. Its translation: CASSPPGQFNEQYF.

This clone was picked up one time. The J gene is TRBJ1-1, the V gene TRBV5-6; TRBD1 agrees at 9 bases. The germline V gene has CDR1 SGHDT and CDR2 YYEEEE. The CDR3 is 14 residues long. The V and J ends lost 4 bases and 1 base, in that order; junction bases with no gene match: 2. The CDR3 DNA reads TGTGCCAGCAGCGGGACAGGGCAGAACACTGAAGCTTTCTTT. Its protein is CASSGTGQNTEAFF.

The chain uses TRBV4-2 and TRBJ2-3; D possibly corresponds to TRBD1 (7 bases). V lost 1 base and J lost 4, with 12 bases in between. The CDR3 runs to 15 residues. CDR1 LGHNA and CDR2 YNFKEQ come from the germline V gene. CDR3: CASSQAGGGADTQYF. The CDR3 DNA reads as TGTGCCAGCAGCCAAGCAGGGGGAGGTGCAGATACGCAGTATTTT.

CDR3 DNA sequence: TGTGCCAGCAGTCTAACAGGCGTGCCGAACTATGGCTACACCTTC. Encoded protein: CASSLTGVPNYGYTF. The V gene is TRBV28, the J gene TRBJ1-2; D might be TRBD1 (5 bases). CDR3 length equals 15 residues. Per germline, CDR1 MDHEN and CDR2 SYDVKM. V lost 5 bases to trimming and J lost 2 bases, with 15 bases between them.